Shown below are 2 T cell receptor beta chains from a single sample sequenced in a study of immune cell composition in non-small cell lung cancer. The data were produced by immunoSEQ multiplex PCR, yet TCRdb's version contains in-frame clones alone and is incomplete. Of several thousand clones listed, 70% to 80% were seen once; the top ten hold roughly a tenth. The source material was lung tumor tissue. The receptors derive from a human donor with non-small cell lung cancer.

The DNA for the CDR3 is TGTGCCAGCAGTTCCAGGACAGGGGCGACTGAAGCTTTCTTT. As protein: CASSSRTGATEAFF. V and J are TRBV6-5 and TRBJ1-1, with 9 bases matching TRBD1. The CDR3 totals 14 residues. The V segment lost 4 bases and the J segment 5 bases; nucleotides outside the gene matches: 5. In germline, CDR1 is MNHEY, CDR2 SVGAGI.

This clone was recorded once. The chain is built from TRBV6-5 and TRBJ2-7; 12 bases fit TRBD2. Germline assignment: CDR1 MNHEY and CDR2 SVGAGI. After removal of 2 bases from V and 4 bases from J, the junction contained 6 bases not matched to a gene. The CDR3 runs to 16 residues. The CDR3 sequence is CASSYLRTSGTYEQYF. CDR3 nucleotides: TGTGCCAGCAGTTACCTACGGACTAGCGGGACTTACGAGCAGTACTTC.